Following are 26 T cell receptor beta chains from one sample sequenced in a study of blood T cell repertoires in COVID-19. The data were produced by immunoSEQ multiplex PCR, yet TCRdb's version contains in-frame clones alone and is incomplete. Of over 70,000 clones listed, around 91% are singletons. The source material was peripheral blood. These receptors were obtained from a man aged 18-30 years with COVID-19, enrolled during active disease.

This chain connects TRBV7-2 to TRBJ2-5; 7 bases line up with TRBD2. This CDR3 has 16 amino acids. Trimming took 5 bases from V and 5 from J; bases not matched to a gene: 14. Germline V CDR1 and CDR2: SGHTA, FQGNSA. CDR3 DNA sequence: TGTGCCAGCAGCCCCCCTGGGAGGGACTTTGGGGAGACCCAGTACTTC. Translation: CASSPPGRDFGETQYF. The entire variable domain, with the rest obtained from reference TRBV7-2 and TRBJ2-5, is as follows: GAGVSQSPSNKVTEKGKDVELRCDPISGHTALYWYRQSLGQGLEFLIYFQGNSAPDKSGLPSDRFSAERTGGSVSTLTIQRTQQEDSAVYLCASSPPGRDFGETQYFGPGTRLLVL.

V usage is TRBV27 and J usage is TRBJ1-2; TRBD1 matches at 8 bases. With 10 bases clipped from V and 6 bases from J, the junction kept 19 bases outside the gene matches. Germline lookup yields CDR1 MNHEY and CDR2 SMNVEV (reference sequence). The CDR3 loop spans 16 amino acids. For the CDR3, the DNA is TGTGCCACCCATCAGGGGGCAGGCTGGGAAGACCATGGCTACACCTTC. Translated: CATHQGAGWEDHGYTF.

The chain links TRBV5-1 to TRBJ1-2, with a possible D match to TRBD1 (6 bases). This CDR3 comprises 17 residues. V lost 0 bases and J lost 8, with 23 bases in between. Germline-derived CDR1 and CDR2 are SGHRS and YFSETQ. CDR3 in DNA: TGCGCCAGCAGCTTGGACAGTACAGGGTTCGCCCGGGCGGGCTACACCTTC. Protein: CASSLDSTGFARAGYTF.

The CDR3: CASSPLGQGQKRSYNEQFF. The CDR3 DNA sequence: TGTGCCAGCAGCCCCCTCGGACAGGGGCAGAAACGCTCCTACAATGAGCAGTTCTTC. The chain uses TRBV6-9 and TRBJ2-1; the match to TRBD1 covers 9 bases. This CDR3 contains 19 residues. Germline V gene data show CDR1 as MNHGY and CDR2 as SVAAGI. V dropped 6 bases and J dropped 0; count of bases not matched to a gene: 15.

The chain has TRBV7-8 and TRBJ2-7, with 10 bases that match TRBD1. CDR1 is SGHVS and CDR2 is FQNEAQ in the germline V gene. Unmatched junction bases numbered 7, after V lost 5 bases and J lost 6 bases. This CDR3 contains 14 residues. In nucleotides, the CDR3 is TGTGCCAGCAGCCTCGACAGGGGGCTGGGCGAGCAGTACTTC. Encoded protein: CASSLDRGLGEQYF. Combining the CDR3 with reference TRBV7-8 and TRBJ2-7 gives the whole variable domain GAGVSQSPRYKVAKRGQDVALRCDPISGHVSLFWYQQALGQGPEFLTYFQNEAQLDKSGLPSDRFFAERPEGSVSTLKIQRTQQEDSAVYLCASSLDRGLGEQYFGPGTRLTVT.

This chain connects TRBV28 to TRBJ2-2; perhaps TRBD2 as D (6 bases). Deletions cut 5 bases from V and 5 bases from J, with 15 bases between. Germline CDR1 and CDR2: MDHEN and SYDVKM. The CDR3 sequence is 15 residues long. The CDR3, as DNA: TGTGCCAGCAGTCTACAGCGCCGGGGGACCGGGGAGCTGTTTTTT. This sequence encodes CASSLQRRGTGELFF. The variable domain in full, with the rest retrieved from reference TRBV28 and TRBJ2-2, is DVKVTQSSRYLVKRTGEKVFLECVQDMDHENMFWYRQDPGLGLRLIYFSYDVKMKEKGDIPEGYSVSREKKERFSLILESASTNQTSMYLCASSLQRRGTGELFFGEGSRLTVL.

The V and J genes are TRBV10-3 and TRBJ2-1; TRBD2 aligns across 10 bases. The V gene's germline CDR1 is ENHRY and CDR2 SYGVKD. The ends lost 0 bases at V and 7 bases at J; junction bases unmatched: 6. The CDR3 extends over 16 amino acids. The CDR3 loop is CAISESASGSLNEQFF. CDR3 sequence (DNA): TGTGCCATCAGTGAGTCGGCTAGCGGGAGTTTAAATGAGCAGTTCTTC.

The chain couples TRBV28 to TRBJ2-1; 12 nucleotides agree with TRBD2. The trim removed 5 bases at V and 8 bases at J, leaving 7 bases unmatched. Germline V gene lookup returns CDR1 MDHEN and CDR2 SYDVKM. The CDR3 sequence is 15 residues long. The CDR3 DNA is TGTGCCAGCAGTCGAGGACTAGCGGGACCAGATGAGCAGTTCTTC. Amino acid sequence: CASSRGLAGPDEQFF.

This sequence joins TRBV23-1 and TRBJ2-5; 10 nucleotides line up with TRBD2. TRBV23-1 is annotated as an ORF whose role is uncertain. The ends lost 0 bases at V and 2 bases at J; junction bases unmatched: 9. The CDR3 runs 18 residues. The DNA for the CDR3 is TGCGCCAGCAGTCAATCGGGGCTAGCGGGAGTTAGTCAAGAGACCCAGTACTTC. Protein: CASSQSGLAGVSQETQYF.

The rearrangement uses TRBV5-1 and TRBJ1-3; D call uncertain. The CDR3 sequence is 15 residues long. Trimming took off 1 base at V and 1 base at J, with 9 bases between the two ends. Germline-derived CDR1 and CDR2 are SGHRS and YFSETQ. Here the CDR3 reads CASSLSRPSGNTIYF. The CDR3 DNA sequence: TGCGCCAGCAGCTTGAGCAGGCCGTCTGGAAACACCATATATTTT.

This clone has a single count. CDR3 in amino acids: CASSLEDRGSSGYGYTF. CDR3 bases: TGCGCCAGCAGCTTGGAGGACAGGGGCTCGTCGGGCTATGGCTACACCTTC. The chain uses TRBV5-1 and TRBJ1-2, with 9 nucleotides matching TRBD1. CDR1 and CDR2 from the germline V gene are SGHRS and YFSETQ. The CDR3 is 17 residues long. The junction had 10 bases not matched to a gene; V was cut back by 0 bases and J by 4 bases.

In DNA form, the CDR3 reads TGTGCCAGCAGCACAACAGGGGGCGGATTAGGCTACACCTTC. This sequence encodes CASSTTGGGLGYTF. The rearrangement uses TRBV7-2 and TRBJ1-2, with 9 bases identical to TRBD1. Unmatched junction bases numbered 9, after V lost 5 bases and J lost 8 bases. The CDR3 sequence is 14 residues long. Germline values: CDR1 SGHTA, CDR2 FQGNSA.

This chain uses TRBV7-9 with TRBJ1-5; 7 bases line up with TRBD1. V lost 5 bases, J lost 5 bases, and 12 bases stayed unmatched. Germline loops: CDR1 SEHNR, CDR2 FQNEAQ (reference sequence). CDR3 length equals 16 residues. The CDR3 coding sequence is TGTGCCAGCAGCCAAGTATACGGGACAGAGTATCAGCCCCAGCATTTT. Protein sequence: CASSQVYGTEYQPQHF.

This CDR3 reads CASSEWGRPNTEAFF. CDR3 nucleotide sequence: TGTGCCAGCAGTGAATGGGGCAGGCCCAACACTGAAGCTTTCTTT. J is TRBJ1-1 and V is TRBV25-1; tentatively, D is TRBD1 (5 bases). V shed 1 base and J shed 2 bases, with 11 bases lying between them. The germline V gene encodes CDR1 MGHDK and CDR2 SYGVNS. CDR3 length: 15 amino acids.

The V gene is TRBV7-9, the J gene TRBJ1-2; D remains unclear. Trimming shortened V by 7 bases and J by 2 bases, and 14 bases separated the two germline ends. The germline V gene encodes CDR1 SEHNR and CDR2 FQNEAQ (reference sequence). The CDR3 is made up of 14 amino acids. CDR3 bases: TGTGCCAGCACCAAAACCTCAGCGAACTATGGCTACACCTTC. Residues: CASTKTSANYGYTF.

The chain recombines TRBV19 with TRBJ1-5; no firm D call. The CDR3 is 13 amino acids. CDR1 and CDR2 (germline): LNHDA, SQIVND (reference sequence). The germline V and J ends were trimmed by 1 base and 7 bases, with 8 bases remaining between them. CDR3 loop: CASSIVWRQPQHF. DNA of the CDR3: TGTGCCAGTAGTATAGTCTGGAGGCAGCCCCAGCATTTT.

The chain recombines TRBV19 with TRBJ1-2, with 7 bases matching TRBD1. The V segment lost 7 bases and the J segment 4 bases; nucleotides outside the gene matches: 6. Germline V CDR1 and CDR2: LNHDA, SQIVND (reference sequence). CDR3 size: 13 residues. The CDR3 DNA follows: TGTGCCAGTACAGTCGGACAGGCCTATGGCTACACCTTC. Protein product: CASTVGQAYGYTF.

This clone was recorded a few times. DNA of the CDR3: TGTGCCAGCAGCGCCCTGGACTCCCTGGGCTATGGCTACACCTTC. Translated: CASSALDSLGYGYTF. The V call is TRBV9, the J call TRBJ1-2; no clear D gene. The germline V gene has CDR1 SGDLS and CDR2 YYNGEE. The CDR3 is 15 amino acids. V lost 3 bases and J lost 4, with 16 bases in between.

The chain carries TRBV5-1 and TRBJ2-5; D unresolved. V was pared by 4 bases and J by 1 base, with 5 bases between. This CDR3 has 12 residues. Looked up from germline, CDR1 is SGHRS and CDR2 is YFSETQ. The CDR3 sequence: CASSVGQETQYF. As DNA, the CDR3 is TGCGCCAGCAGCGTCGGCCAAGAGACCCAGTACTTC.

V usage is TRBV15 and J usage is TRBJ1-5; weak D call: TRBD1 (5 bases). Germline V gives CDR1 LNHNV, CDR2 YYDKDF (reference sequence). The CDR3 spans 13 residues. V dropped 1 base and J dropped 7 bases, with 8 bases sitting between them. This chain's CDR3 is CATSRVGGQPQHF. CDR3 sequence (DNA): TGTGCCACCAGCAGAGTGGGGGGGCAGCCCCAGCATTTT.

Here the CDR3 reads CASSQAGQPSHF. The CDR3 bases are TGTGCCAGCAGCCAAGCGGGACAGCCTTCTCACTTT. The rearrangement joins TRBV3-1 (or the pseudogene TRBV3-2) to TRBJ1-6, with TRBD1 matching 7 bases. This CDR3 region has 12 residues. The V gene's germline CDR1 is LGHDT and CDR2 YNNKEL (reference sequence). Unmatched junction bases numbered 7, after V lost 1 base and J lost 19 bases.

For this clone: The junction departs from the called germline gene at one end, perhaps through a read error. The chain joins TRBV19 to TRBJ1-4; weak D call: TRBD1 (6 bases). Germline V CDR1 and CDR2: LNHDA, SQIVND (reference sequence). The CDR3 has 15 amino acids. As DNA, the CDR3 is TGTGCCAGTAACCTAGGGGGACGCACGGCCGGGAAACTGCTTTTT. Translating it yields CASNLGGRTAGKLLF.

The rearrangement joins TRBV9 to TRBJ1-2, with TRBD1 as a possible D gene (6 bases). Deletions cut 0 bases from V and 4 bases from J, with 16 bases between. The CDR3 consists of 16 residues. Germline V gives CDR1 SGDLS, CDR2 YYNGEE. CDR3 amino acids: CASSVGFEGELYGYTF. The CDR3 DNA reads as TGTGCCAGCAGCGTAGGTTTTGAGGGGGAACTCTATGGCTACACCTTC.

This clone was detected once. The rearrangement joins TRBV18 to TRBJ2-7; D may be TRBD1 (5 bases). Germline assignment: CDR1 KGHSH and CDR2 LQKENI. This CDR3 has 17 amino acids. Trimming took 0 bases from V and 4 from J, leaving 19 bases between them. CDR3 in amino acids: CASSPPKGSAGHYEQYF. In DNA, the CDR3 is TGTGCCAGCTCACCACCTAAAGGGTCTGCAGGGCATTACGAGCAGTACTTC.

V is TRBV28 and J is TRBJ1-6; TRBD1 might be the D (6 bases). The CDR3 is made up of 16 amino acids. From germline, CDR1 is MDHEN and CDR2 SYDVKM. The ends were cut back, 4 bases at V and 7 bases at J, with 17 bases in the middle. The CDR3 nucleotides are TGTGCCAGCAGTTCCGACTTGGGGGCGAGGAATTCACCCCTCCACTTT. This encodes CASSSDLGARNSPLHF.

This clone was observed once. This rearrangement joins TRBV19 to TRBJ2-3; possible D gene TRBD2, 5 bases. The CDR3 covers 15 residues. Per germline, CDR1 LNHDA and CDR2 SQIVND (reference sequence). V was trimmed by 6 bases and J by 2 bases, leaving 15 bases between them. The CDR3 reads CASSRGPSATDTQYF. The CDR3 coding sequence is TGTGCCAGTAGCCGAGGGCCGTCAGCCACAGATACGCAGTATTTT.